Sequencing of this T cell receptor beta chain was carried out in a study of T cells in localized non-small cell lung cancer. Study-wide points: In the blood, greater T cell density corresponded to longer overall survival. A single tumor region was sequenced, leaving heterogeneity possible. Paired adjacent lung recovered a median around 59 of the top 100 tumor clones. Uninvolved adjacent lung showed peak T cell clonality, exceeding tumor.

The table came from immunoSEQ multiplex PCR; TCRdb's copy has only in-frame clones and leaves some out. The sample has 130,000 or so clones, roughly 90% seen once. A note on this clone: Its antigen remains unidentified.

V shed 6 bases and J shed 5 bases, with 13 bases lying between them. There are 13 residues in the CDR3. In germline, CDR1 is LNHNV, CDR2 YYDKDF (reference sequence). Sequences were derived from peripheral blood, sampled before any cancer treatment. The sequence was obtained from a female donor of 60 years or more with stage I lung adenocarcinoma. The chain couples TRBV15 to TRBJ2-5; D gene uncertain. DNA for the CDR3: TGTGCCACCAGAAATCTGATAGCTGAGACCCAGTACTTC. Amino acid sequence: CATRNLIAETQYF.